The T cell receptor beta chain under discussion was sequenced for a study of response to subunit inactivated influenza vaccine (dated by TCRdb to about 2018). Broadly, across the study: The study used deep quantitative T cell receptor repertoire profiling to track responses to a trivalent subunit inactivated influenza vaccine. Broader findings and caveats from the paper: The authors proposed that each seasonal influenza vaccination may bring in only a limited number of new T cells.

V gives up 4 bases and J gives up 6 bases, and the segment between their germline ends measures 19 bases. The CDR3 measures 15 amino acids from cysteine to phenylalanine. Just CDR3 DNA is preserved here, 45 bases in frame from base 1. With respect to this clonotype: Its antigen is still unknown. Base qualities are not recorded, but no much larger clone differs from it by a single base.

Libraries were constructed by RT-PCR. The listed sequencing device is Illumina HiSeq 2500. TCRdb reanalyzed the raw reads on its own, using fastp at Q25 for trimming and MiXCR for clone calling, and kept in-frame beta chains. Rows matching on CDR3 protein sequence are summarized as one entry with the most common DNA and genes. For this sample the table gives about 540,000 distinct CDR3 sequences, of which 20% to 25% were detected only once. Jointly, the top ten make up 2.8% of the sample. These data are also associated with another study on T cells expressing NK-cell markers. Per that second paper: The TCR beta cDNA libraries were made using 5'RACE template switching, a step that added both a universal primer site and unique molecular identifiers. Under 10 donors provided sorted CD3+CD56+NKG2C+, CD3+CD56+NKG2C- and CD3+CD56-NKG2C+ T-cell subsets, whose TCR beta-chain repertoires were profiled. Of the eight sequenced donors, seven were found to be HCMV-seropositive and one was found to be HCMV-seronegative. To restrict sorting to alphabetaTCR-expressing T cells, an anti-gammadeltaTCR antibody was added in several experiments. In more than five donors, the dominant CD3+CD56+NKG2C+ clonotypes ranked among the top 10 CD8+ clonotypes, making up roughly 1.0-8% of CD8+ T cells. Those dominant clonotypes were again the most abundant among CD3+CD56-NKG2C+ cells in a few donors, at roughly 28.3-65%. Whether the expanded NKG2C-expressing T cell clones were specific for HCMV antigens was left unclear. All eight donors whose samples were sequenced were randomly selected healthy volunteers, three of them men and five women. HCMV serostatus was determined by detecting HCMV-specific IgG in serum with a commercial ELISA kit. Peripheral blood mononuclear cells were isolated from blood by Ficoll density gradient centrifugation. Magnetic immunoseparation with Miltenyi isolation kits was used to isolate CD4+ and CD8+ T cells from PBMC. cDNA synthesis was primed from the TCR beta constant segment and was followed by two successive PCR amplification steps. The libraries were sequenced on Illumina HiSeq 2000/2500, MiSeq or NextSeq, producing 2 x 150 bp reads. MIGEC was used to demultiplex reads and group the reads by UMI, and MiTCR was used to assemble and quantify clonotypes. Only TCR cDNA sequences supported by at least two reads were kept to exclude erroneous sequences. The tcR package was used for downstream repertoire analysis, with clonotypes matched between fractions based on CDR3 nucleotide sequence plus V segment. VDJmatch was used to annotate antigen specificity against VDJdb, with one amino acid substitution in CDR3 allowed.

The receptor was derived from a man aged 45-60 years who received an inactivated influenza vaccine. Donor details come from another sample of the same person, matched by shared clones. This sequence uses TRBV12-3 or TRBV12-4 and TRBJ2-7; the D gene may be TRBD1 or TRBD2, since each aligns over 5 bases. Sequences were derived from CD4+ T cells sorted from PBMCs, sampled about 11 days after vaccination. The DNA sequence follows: TGTGCCAGCAGTTGGGACGCCTTAATGAGAGGCGAGCAGTACTTC. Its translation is CASSWDALMRGEQYF.